These 27 T cell receptor beta chains were all obtained from the same sample, sequenced in a study of T cell responses to AZD1222 COVID-19 vaccine. Assay: immunoSEQ multiplex PCR; the TCRdb copy retains only in-frame clones and omits some. The table lists over 110,000 clones, about 92% of them singletons, with approximately 5% in the top ten. This material consisted of peripheral blood, taken on day 0 of AZD1222 vaccination. The receptors stem from an adult in good health.

The chain combines TRBV7-9 with TRBJ2-7, with no clear D. The germline V gene encodes CDR1 SEHNR and CDR2 FQNEAQ (reference sequence). Trimming shortened V by 4 bases and J by 3 bases, and 4 bases separated the two germline ends. This CDR3 spans 11 amino acids. This CDR3 is CASSSVYEQYF. Here the CDR3 DNA reads TGTGCCAGCAGCTCGGTCTACGAGCAGTACTTC.

Here the CDR3 DNA reads TGCGCCAGCAGAGGGGGGGCTTACAATGAGCAGTTCTTC. As protein: CASRGGAYNEQFF. V and J are TRBV5-1 and TRBJ2-1; tentative D call: TRBD2 (7 bases). Germline CDR1 reads SGHRS; CDR2 reads YFSETQ. The germline V and J ends were trimmed by 5 bases and 4 bases, with 10 bases remaining between them. This CDR3 contains 13 residues.

The chain joins TRBV5-5 to TRBJ1-4; 11 bases are shared with TRBD1. After removal of 3 bases from V and 8 bases from J, the junction contained 6 bases not matched to a gene. This CDR3 has 15 residues. CDR1 and CDR2 from the germline V gene are SGHKS and YYEKEE (reference sequence). The CDR3 here is CASSSRTGGSEKLFF. The CDR3 DNA reads as TGTGCCAGCAGCTCTAGGACAGGGGGCTCCGAAAAACTGTTTTTT.

The sample holds one count of this clone. The genes are TRBV5-3 and TRBJ2-7; 10 bases align to TRBD2. TRBV5-3 is annotated as an ORF whose role is uncertain. With V trimmed by 4 bases and J by 4 bases, 8 bases remained unmatched. This CDR3 comprises 15 residues. The CDR3 region has the DNA TGTGCCAGAAGCCCGGCTAGCGGGAGATCATACGAGCAGTACTTC. Protein: CARSPASGRSYEQYF.

The rearrangement links TRBV7-2 to TRBJ1-1, with a possible D match to TRBD1 (6 bases). CDR3 length: 15 amino acids. V lost 5 bases and J lost 3, with 16 bases in between. Per germline, CDR1 SGHTA and CDR2 FQGNSA. The CDR3 coding sequence is TGTGCCAGCAGCAAGGGGGGCAGGGACGACACTGAAGCTTTCTTT. It specifies CASSKGGRDDTEAFF.

The CDR3 bases are TGTGCCAGCAGCCTACGGGACAGGTCCTCTGGGGCCAACGTCCTGACTTTC. It codes for CASSLRDRSSGANVLTF. The rearrangement links TRBV11-2 to TRBJ2-6; TRBD1 matches at 8 bases. The CDR3 totals 17 residues. Germline V gene sequence: CDR1 SGHAT, CDR2 FQNNGV. Trimming took 5 bases from V and 0 from J; bases not matched to a gene: 6.

V is TRBV10-1 and J is TRBJ2-7; TRBD1 is a possible D gene (6 bases). Germline-derived CDR1 and CDR2 are WNHNN and SYGVQD (reference sequence). V was shortened by 6 bases and J by 6 bases, with 24 bases between the two germline ends. The CDR3 has 16 amino acids. As DNA, the CDR3 is TGCGCCAGCAGAGATTCCCACAGGGAACGGTCGGGCGAGCAGTACTTC. Translation: CASRDSHRERSGEQYF.

The sample holds one count of this clone. This chain joins TRBV2 and TRBJ1-1; 7 nucleotides agree with TRBD1. CDR3 length: 13 amino acids. Germline V gene sequence: CDR1 SNHLY, CDR2 FYNNEI. V lost 7 bases, J lost 6 bases, and 8 bases stayed unmatched. The CDR3 sequence: CASTLTGTAEAFF. CDR3 nucleotides: TGTGCCAGCACCTTGACAGGGACGGCTGAAGCTTTCTTT.

V gene TRBV29-1 combines with J gene TRBJ1-1; D is unclear. Germline CDR1 reads SQVTM; CDR2 reads ANQGSEA. The CDR3 length is 12 residues. Trimming took off 4 bases at V and 6 bases at J, with 12 bases between the two ends. CDR3 sequence reads: CSVVGKVAEAFF. The CDR3 DNA is TGCAGCGTTGTAGGGAAGGTCGCTGAAGCTTTCTTT.

This chain links TRBV4-1 with TRBJ2-3; 10 bases line up with TRBD2. The length of the CDR3 is 16 residues. Germline values: CDR1 MGHRA, CDR2 YSYEKL. Germline trimming cut 4 bases from V and 2 bases from J; bases unmatched to any gene: 6. CDR3 amino acids: CASSLLSGGNTDTQYF. CDR3 DNA sequence: TGCGCCAGCAGCCTCCTTAGCGGGGGGAACACAGATACGCAGTATTTT.

V and J are TRBV3-1 (or the pseudogene TRBV3-2) and TRBJ2-3; 7 bases are a match to TRBD2. Trimming at V came to 4 bases and at J to 3 bases, leaving 7 bases not matched to a gene. Looked up from germline, CDR1 is LGHDT and CDR2 is YNNKEL (reference sequence). The CDR3 totals 15 residues. The CDR3 region has the DNA TGTGCCAGCAGCCGCCCCGCTAGCGGTACAGATACGCAGTATTTT. Amino acids: CASSRPASGTDTQYF.

This clone occurred a few times. The J gene is TRBJ2-5, the V gene TRBV7-2; TRBD2 is a possible D gene (6 bases). The germline V gene has CDR1 SGHTA and CDR2 FQGNSA. Trimming pared 7 bases from V and 4 bases from J, leaving 16 bases between. This CDR3 comprises 14 residues. The CDR3 reads CASNHISGSETQYF. CDR3 nucleotides: TGTGCCAGCAACCACATTAGCGGCTCAGAGACCCAGTACTTC. The full variable domain, in which reference TRBV7-2 and TRBJ2-5 provide the parts outside the CDR3, is GAGVSQSPSNKVTEKGKDVELRCDPISGHTALYWYRQSLGQGLEFLIYFQGNSAPDKSGLPSDRFSAERTGGSVSTLTIQRTQQEDSAVYLCASNHISGSETQYFGPGTRLLVL.

V gene TRBV7-8 combines with J gene TRBJ2-5, with 8 bases identical to TRBD2. The CDR3 contains 16 residues. V shed 5 bases and J 1 base; nucleotides not matched to a gene: 9. The germline gives CDR1 SGHVS, CDR2 FQNEAQ. The CDR3 protein is CASSTREAGAQETQYF. CDR3 coding DNA: TGTGCCAGCAGCACCCGAGAAGCGGGGGCCCAAGAGACCCAGTACTTC.

This chain links TRBV29-1 with TRBJ2-5; D unresolved. Trimming took 4 bases from V and 4 from J, leaving 13 bases between them. CDR1 is SQVTM and CDR2 is ANQGSEA in the germline V gene. The CDR3 sequence is 13 residues long. The CDR3 spells CSVGRDQGETQYF. The CDR3 DNA reads as TGCAGCGTTGGAAGAGACCAAGGAGAGACCCAGTACTTC.

This CDR3 reads CASRDSDEQFF. The CDR3 DNA reads TGTGCCAGCAGGGACAGTGATGAGCAGTTCTTC. V is TRBV2 and J is TRBJ2-1; a weak D match, TRBD1 (6 bases). This CDR3 has 11 residues. The germline V gene has CDR1 SNHLY and CDR2 FYNNEI. Trimming took off 6 bases at V and 8 bases at J, with 8 bases between the two ends.

V and J are TRBV18 and TRBJ1-1; the D is unclear. Germline V gene sequence: CDR1 KGHSH, CDR2 LQKENI. The CDR3 has 12 amino acids. The V and J ends lost 5 bases and 3 bases respectively, with 7 bases between them. CDR3 nucleotides: TGTGCCAGCTCAGAGCGGGACACTGAAGCTTTCTTT. Amino acid sequence: CASSERDTEAFF.

V gene TRBV9 combines with J gene TRBJ1-2; no firm D call. CDR3 length equals 17 residues. In germline, CDR1 is SGDLS, CDR2 YYNGEE. V lost 4 bases, J lost 2 bases, and 21 bases lay in between. The CDR3 loop is CASSPHRTSVANYGYTF. DNA for the CDR3: TGTGCCAGCAGCCCCCACCGTACCTCCGTGGCCAACTATGGCTACACCTTC. Full variable domain (rest looked up from reference TRBV9 and TRBJ1-2): DSGVTQTPKHLITATGQRVTLRCSPRSGDLSVYWYQQSLDQGLQFLIQYYNGEERAKGNILERFSAQQFPDLHSELNLSSLELGDSALYFCASSPHRTSVANYGYTFGSGTRLTVV.

The chain couples TRBV2 to TRBJ1-1; the D gene is possibly TRBD1 (5 bases). Germline V gene sequence: CDR1 SNHLY, CDR2 FYNNEI. The CDR3 sequence is 14 residues long. With 1 base removed from V and 5 bases from J, the gap between germline ends came to 11 bases. In DNA form, the CDR3 reads TGTGCCAGCAGTGAAGTCAGGGTGTCGACTGAAGCTTTCTTT. Its translation is CASSEVRVSTEAFF.

CDR3: CASSSSGVTGELFF. For the CDR3, the DNA is TGTGCCAGCAGCTCCTCGGGGGTCACCGGGGAGCTGTTTTTT. The genes are TRBV7-3 and TRBJ2-2, with D possibly TRBD2 on 6 matching bases. Deletions cut 4 bases from V and 4 bases from J, with 10 bases between. In germline, CDR1 is SGHTA, CDR2 FQGTGA. The CDR3 is 14 residues long.

The chain has TRBV7-2 and TRBJ1-6; no reliable D call. Germline V gene lookup returns CDR1 SGHTA and CDR2 FQGNSA. Trimming stripped 2 bases from V and 7 bases from J, with 12 bases between. This CDR3 spans 15 amino acids. Here the CDR3 reads CASSLSRTANSPLHF. DNA of the CDR3: TGTGCCAGCAGCTTAAGCAGGACCGCGAATTCACCCCTCCACTTT.

CDR3 bases: TGTGCCAGCAGCCTCGGACGGGTGACGCTCCGGGCTAACTATGGCTACACCTTC. Translated: CASSLGRVTLRANYGYTF. V gene TRBV7-8 combines with J gene TRBJ1-2; D ambiguous. Germline CDR1 SGHVS, CDR2 FQNEAQ. Trimming pared 5 bases from V and 0 bases from J, leaving 22 bases between. The CDR3 is 18 amino acids.

V is TRBV30 and J is TRBJ2-7, with unresolved D. Germline V gene data show CDR1 as GTSNPN and CDR2 as SVGIG (reference sequence). V was clipped by 4 bases and J by 2 bases, with 12 bases between them. The length of the CDR3 is 13 residues. The CDR3 DNA reads as TGTGCCTGGACCCGAGGATCCACCTACGAGCAGTACTTC. It specifies CAWTRGSTYEQYF.

The CDR3 loop is CASSIWGGELFF. The DNA of the CDR3 is TGTGCCAGCAGTATATGGGGCGGGGAGCTGTTTTTT. This chain uses TRBV12-3 or TRBV12-4 with TRBJ2-2; D unresolved. The CDR3 is 12 amino acids. Deletions cut 5 bases from V and 7 bases from J, with 8 bases between.

The CDR3 sequence is CSVVWAGEAFF. In DNA, the CDR3 is TGCAGCGTGGTGTGGGCAGGTGAAGCTTTCTTT. This rearrangement joins TRBV29-1 to TRBJ1-1; D not resolved. The germline V and J ends were trimmed by 6 bases and 7 bases, with 12 bases remaining between them. Germline V lookup: CDR1 SQVTM, CDR2 ANQGSEA. The CDR3 is 11 amino acids.

The chain employs TRBV5-1 and TRBJ2-3, with D tentatively TRBD2 (5 bases). Germline V CDR1 and CDR2: SGHRS, YFSETQ. The CDR3 contains 15 residues. Trimming removed 0 bases at V and 1 base at J, with 9 bases between. The CDR3 sequence is CASSLDGVGTDTQYF. DNA of the CDR3: TGCGCCAGCAGCTTGGACGGGGTCGGCACAGATACGCAGTATTTT.

The V and J genes are TRBV12-3 or TRBV12-4 and TRBJ1-2, with a tentative D call TRBD1 (5 bases). There are 12 residues in the CDR3. V lost 5 bases and J 9 bases, leaving 13 bases between the germline ends. The CDR3 sequence is CASSLGTRRYTF. CDR3 in DNA: TGTGCCAGCAGTCTGGGGACCCGCCGCTACACCTTC.

This clone has only one observation. The rearrangement links TRBV27 to TRBJ2-1; 7 bases fit TRBD1. This CDR3 region has 15 residues. V lost 0 bases to trimming and J lost 8 bases; unmatched junction nucleotides: 7. CDR1 MNHEY and CDR2 SMNVEV come from the germline V gene (reference sequence). The CDR3 DNA follows: TGTGCCAGCAGTTTATCAGCAGGCCAGGGGGATGAGCAGTTCTTC. Residues: CASSLSAGQGDEQFF.